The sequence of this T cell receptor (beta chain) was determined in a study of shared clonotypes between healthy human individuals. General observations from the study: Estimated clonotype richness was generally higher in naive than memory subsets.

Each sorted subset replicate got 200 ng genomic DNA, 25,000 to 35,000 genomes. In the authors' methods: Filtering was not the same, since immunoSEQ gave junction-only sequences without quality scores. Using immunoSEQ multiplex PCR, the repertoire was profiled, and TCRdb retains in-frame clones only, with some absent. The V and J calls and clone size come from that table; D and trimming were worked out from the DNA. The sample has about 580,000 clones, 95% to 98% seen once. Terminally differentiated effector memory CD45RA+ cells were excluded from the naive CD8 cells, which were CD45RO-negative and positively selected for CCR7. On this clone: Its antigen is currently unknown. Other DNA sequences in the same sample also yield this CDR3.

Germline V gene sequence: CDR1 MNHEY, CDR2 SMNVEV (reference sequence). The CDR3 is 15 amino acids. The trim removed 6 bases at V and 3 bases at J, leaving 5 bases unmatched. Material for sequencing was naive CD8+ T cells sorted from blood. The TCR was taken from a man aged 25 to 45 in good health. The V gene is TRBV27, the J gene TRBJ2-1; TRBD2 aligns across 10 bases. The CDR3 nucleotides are TGTGCCAGCAGCTTAGGACTAGCGGTCTACAATGAGCAGTTCTTC. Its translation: CASSLGLAVYNEQFF.